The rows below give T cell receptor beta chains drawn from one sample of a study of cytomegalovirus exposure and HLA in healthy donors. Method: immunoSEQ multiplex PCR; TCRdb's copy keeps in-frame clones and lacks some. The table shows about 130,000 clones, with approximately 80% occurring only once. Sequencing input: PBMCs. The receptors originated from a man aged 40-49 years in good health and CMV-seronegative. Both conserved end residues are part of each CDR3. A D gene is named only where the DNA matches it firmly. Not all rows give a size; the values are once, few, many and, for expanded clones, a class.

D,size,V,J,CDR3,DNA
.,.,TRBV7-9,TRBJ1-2,CASSFARNDGYTF,TGTGCCAGCAGCTTTGCCAGGAACGATGGCTACACCTTC
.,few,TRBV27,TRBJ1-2,CASRVLETDNYGYTF,TGTGCCAGCAGAGTTTTGGAGACCGATAACTATGGCTACACCTTC
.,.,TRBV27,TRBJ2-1,CASSKGHNNEQFF,TGTGCCAGCAGCAAGGGACATAACAATGAGCAGTTCTTC
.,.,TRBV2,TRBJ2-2,CASKSATSWDTGELFF,TGTGCCAGCAAGTCGGCCACTAGCTGGGACACCGGGGAGCTGTTTTTT
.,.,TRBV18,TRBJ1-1,CASSPFGGQTEAFF,TGTGCCAGCTCACCGTTCGGGGGGCAGACTGAAGCTTTCTTT
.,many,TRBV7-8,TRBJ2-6,CASSLGGTALRVSGANVLTF,TGTGCCAGCAGCTTAGGAGGTACAGCCCTGAGGGTCTCTGGGGCCAACGTCCTGACTTTC
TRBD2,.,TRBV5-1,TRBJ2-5,CASSRASGEETQYF,TGCGCCAGCAGCCGGGCTAGCGGTGAAGAGACCCAGTACTTC
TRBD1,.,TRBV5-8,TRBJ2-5,CASPEGTVQETQYF,TGTGCCAGCCCCGAAGGGACAGTTCAAGAGACCCAGTACTTC
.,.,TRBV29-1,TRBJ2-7,CSVEDSEAGAIGEQYF,TGCAGCGTTGAAGATTCTGAGGCAGGGGCGATTGGTGAGCAGTACTTC
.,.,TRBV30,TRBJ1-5,CAWSTQGGPQHF,TGTGCCTGGAGTACTCAGGGAGGGCCCCAGCATTTT
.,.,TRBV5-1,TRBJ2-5,CASSIQIQETQYF,TGCGCCAGCAGCATACAAATCCAAGAGACCCAGTACTTC
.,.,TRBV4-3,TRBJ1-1,CASSPTQGSGTEAFF,TGCGCCAGCAGCCCCACCCAGGGGTCAGGCACTGAAGCTTTCTTT
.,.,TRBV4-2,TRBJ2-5,CASSQDLAAGETQYF,TGTGCCAGCAGCCAAGATTTGGCAGCGGGAGAGACCCAGTACTTC
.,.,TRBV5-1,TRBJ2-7,CASSLWGGVDEQYF,TGCGCCAGCAGCTTGTGGGGAGGCGTGGACGAGCAGTACTTC
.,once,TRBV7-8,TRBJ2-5,CASSLEGGETQYF,TGTGCCAGCAGCTTAGAAGGAGGAGAGACCCAGTACTTC
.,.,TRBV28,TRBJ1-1,CASSLSQGNTEAFF,TGTGCCAGCAGTTTATCGCAGGGGAACACTGAAGCTTTCTTT
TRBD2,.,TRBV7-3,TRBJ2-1,CASSGPTSGGGNEQFF,TGTGCCAGCAGCGGCCCGACTAGCGGGGGAGGCAATGAGCAGTTCTTC
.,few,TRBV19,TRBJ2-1,CASSMGSGDYNEQFF,TGTGCCAGTAGTATGGGAAGCGGAGACTACAATGAGCAGTTCTTC
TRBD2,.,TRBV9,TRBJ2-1,CASSILAGGSYNEQFF,TGTGCCAGCAGCATACTAGCGGGGGGCTCCTACAATGAGCAGTTCTTC
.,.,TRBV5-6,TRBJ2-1,CASSLVSSYNEQFF,TGTGCCAGCAGCTTGGTCAGCTCCTACAATGAGCAGTTCTTC
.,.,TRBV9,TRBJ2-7,CASSVEGRGEQYF,TGTGCCAGCAGCGTAGAGGGCAGGGGCGAGCAGTACTTC
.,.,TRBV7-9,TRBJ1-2,CASSNRDLLGYTF,TGTGCCAGCAGCAACAGGGATTTACTTGGCTACACCTTC
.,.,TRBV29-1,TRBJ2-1,CSVSRRGLYNEQFF,TGCAGCGTTTCTCGCAGGGGCTTATACAATGAGCAGTTCTTC
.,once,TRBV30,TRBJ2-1,CARSSASSYNEQFF,TGTGCCAGATCTAGCGCGAGCTCCTACAATGAGCAGTTCTTC
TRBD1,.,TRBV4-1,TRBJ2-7,CASSQALHRDRGWEQYF,TGCGCCAGCAGCCAAGCCCTCCACCGGGACAGGGGGTGGGAGCAGTACTTC
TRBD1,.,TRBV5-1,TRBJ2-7,CASSGRTGPDEQYF,TGCGCCAGCAGCGGGCGGACAGGCCCGGACGAGCAGTACTTC
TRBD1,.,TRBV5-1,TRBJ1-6,CASSLAGTGRSPLHF,TGCGCCAGCAGCTTGGCCGGGACAGGGCGTTCACCCCTCCACTTT
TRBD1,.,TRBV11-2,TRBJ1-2,CASSPGQTNYGCTF,TGTGCCAGCAGCCCGGGACAGACTAACTATGGCTGCACCTTC
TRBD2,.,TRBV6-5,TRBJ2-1,CASSYGSGGPHEQFF,TGTGCCAGCAGTTACGGTAGCGGGGGACCCCATGAGCAGTTCTTC
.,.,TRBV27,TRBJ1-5,CASSPDSAVMGNQPQHF,TGTGCCAGCAGTCCAGACAGTGCGGTGATGGGCAATCAGCCCCAGCATTTT
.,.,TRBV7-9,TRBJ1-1,CASIKTGRGTEAFF,TGTGCCAGCATCAAAACAGGGCGAGGAACTGAAGCTTTCTTT
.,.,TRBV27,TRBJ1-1,CASSLLNIRNTEAFF,TGTGCCAGCAGTTTATTGAACATTCGAAACACTGAAGCTTTCTTT
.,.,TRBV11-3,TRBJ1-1,CASSLGGRTNTEAFF,TGTGCCAGCAGCTTAGGCGGCAGAACGAACACTGAAGCTTTCTTT
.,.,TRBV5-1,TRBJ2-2,CASSLTPPGQNTGELFF,TGCGCCAGCAGCTTGACCCCCCCAGGACAGAACACCGGGGAGCTGTTTTTT
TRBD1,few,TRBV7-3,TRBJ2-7,CASGLGDSEQYF,TGTGCCTCAGGGTTAGGGGACAGCGAGCAGTACTTC
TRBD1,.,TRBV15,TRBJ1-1,CATSGGLGQGTEAFF,TGTGCCACCAGCGGGGGGTTGGGACAGGGGACTGAAGCTTTCTTT
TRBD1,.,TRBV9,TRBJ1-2,CASSVYGQGNYGYTF,TGTGCCAGCAGCGTATATGGACAGGGGAACTATGGCTACACCTTC
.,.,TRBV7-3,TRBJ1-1,CASSLGHGGTEAFF,TGTGCCAGCAGCTTAGGGCACGGGGGCACTGAAGCTTTCTTT
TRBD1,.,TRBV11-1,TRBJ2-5,CASSLVGQGTPQETQYF,TGTGCCAGCAGCTTAGTTGGACAGGGGACGCCCCAAGAGACCCAGTACTTC
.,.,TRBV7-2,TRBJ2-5,CASSLVADGGETQYF,TGTGCCAGCAGCTTAGTCGCTGACGGCGGGGAGACCCAGTACTTC
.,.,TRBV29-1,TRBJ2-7,CSAGLLYEQYF,TGCAGCGCTGGGCTCCTCTACGAGCAGTACTTC
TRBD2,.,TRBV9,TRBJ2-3,CASSGRGGLADTQYF,TGTGCCAGCAGCGGTCGGGGGGGGCTCGCAGATACGCAGTATTTT
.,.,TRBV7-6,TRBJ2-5,CASSLGASKETQYF,TGTGCCAGCAGCTTAGGGGCTAGCAAAGAGACCCAGTACTTC
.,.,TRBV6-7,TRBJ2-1,CASSPRTDPNLHNEQFF,TGTGCCAGCAGTCCCAGGACAGACCCGAACCTACACAATGAGCAGTTCTTC
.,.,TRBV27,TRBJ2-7,CASSPHPTGIVDEQYF,TGTGCCAGCAGTCCCCATCCCACAGGGATCGTAGACGAGCAGTACTTC
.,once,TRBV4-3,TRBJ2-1,CASSQVRIRYNEQFF,TGCGCCAGCAGCCAAGTCAGGATAAGGTACAATGAGCAGTTCTTC
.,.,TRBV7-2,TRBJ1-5,CASSLSWSQPQHF,TGTGCCAGCAGCTTATCATGGAGTCAGCCCCAGCATTTT
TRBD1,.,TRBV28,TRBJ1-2,CASRRTGGYYGYTF,TGTGCCAGCAGACGGACAGGGGGGTACTATGGCTACACCTTC
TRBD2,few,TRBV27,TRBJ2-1,CASSPPLVAGSHNEQFF,TGTGCCAGCAGTCCGCCCCTGGTAGCGGGGAGTCACAATGAGCAGTTCTTC
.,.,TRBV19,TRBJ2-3,CASSILQRFGTDTQYF,TGTGCCAGTAGTATTCTCCAGCGGTTTGGCACAGATACGCAGTATTTT
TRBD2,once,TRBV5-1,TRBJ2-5,CASSLATRLAETQYF,TGCGCCAGCAGCTTGGCCACTCGACTAGCAGAGACCCAGTACTTC
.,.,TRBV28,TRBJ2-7,CASSFWQGFSYEQYF,TGTGCCAGCAGTTTTTGGCAGGGTTTTTCCTACGAGCAGTACTTC
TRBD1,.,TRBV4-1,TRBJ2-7,CASSHGTGGTYEQYF,TGCGCCAGCAGCCACGGGACAGGGGGCACCTACGAGCAGTACTTC
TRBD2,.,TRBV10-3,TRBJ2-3,CAISGGGGRGDTQYF,TGTGCCATCAGTGGTGGAGGTGGGAGGGGTGATACGCAGTATTTT
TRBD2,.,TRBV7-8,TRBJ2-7,CASSLAGRLAGTYEQYF,TGTGCCAGCAGCTTAGCCGGGCGACTAGCGGGGACGTACGAGCAGTACTTC